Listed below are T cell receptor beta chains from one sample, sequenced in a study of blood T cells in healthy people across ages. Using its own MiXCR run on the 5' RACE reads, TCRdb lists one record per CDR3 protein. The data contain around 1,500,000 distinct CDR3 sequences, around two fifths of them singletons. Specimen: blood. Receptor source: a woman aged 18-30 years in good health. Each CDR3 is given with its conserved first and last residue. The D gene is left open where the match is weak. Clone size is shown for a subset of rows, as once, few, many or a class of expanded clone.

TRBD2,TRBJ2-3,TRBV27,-,TGTGCCAGCAGGATACTAGCGGGGGGACGGGGTACGCAGTATTTT,CASRILAGGRGTQYF
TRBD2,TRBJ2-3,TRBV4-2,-,TGTGCCAGCAGTCCTGGACTAGCGGGGAACACAGATACGCAGTATTTT,CASSPGLAGNTDTQYF
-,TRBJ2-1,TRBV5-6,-,TGTGCCAGCAGCCCGCAGGGTACCGATGAGCAGTTCTTC,CASSPQGTDEQFF
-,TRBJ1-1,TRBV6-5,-,TGTGCCAGCAGTTACGGCGAGTCTGAAGCTTTCTTT,CASSYGESEAFF
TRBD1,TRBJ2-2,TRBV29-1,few,TGCAGCGCACAGGGGAACGGGGAGCTGTTTTTT,CSAQGNGELFF
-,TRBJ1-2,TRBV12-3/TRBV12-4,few,TGTGCCACCTGGGGAGATAATGGCTACACCTTC,CATWGDNGYTF
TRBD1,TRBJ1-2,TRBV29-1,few,TGCAGCGTTGAAGATCTTGGGACAGGGAACTATGGCTACACCTTC,CSVEDLGTGNYGYTF
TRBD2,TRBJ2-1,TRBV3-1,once,TGTGCCAGCAGCCAAACCCTAGCGGCCAACAATGAGCAGTTCTTC,CASSQTLAANNEQFF
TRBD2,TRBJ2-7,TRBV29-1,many,TGCAGCGTCCTCGAGGGACTAGCGGGAAGGGAGCAGTACTTC,CSVLEGLAGREQYF
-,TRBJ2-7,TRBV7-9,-,TGTGCCAGCCAAGGCGTCGGCTGGGGCGAGCAGTACTTC,CASQGVGWGEQYF
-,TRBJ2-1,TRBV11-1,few,TGTGCCAGCAGCCAGGAGGGACAGCCGATCAATGAGCAGTTCTTC,CASSQEGQPINEQFF
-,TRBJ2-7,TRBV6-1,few,TGTGCCAGCCGTGAGGGGAACGAGCAGTACTTC,CASREGNEQYF
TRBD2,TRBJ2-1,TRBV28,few,TGTGCCAGCAGTCCCGGTCTAGCGGGGGGGGAGTTCTTC,CASSPGLAGGEFF
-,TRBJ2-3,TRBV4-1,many,TGCGCCAGCAGCCAAACAGGGATCACAGATACGCAGTATTTT,CASSQTGITDTQYF
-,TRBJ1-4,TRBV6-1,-,TGTGCCAGCAGTGAGGGGCAGACCACCCTTGGAGAAAAACTGTTTTTT,CASSEGQTTLGEKLFF
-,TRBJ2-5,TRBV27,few,TGTGCCAGCAGTTTATCGATTAATAGCTGGCAGTACTTC,CASSLSINSWQYF